This T cell receptor beta chain was captured in a study of T cell clonality in common variable immunodeficiency. General observations from the study: Fewer TCRbeta clones were shared among CVID subjects than controls. Authors noted CVID clonality's cause needs subpopulation repertoire sequencing. In common variable immunodeficiency, TCR beta chains reportedly carried fewer deletions and N-nucleotide insertions. TCRbeta clonality was increased in CVID versus healthy controls.

Caucasian heritage predominated among both patients and controls. The CDR3 is 14 residues long. V trimming: 8 bases; J trimming: 7 bases; junction bases outside the gene matches: 8. Germline V gene sequence: CDR1 LNHDA, CDR2 SQIVND (reference sequence). Many counts were recorded for this clone. Its antigen is not known. The missing CDR3 end, 3 residues past where the read stops, is filled in from the germline J gene. This sample also contains other DNA sequences that code for the same CDR3. Here immunoSEQ multiplex PCR was the method, and the copy in TCRdb shows in-frame clones only, minus some. The data show approximately 38,000 clones, with none appearing a single time.

The rearrangement links TRBV19 to TRBJ1-4, with TRBD1 matching over 9 bases. The material sequenced was peripheral blood mononuclear cells. The receptor's source is a human donor with common variable immunodeficiency. CDR3 loop: CASRERDRAEKLFF. The DNA read from the CDR3 is TGTGCCAGTCGAGAACGGGACAGGGCTGAAAAA.